These T cell receptor beta chains were read from a single sample in a study of cytotoxic CD8 clonotypes in ibrutinib-treated CLL. Sequencing was performed with immunoSEQ multiplex PCR; in TCRdb, only in-frame clones are kept and a portion is missing. The sample has 300,000 or so clones, roughly 67% seen once. Specimen: PBMCs, collected after 36 months of ibrutinib treatment. These receptors were taken from a human donor with chronic lymphocytic leukemia. The conserved cysteine and the conserved F or W are not part of the CDR3 here. Each record gives: J gene, V gene, CDR3 protein.

j_call: TRBJ2-1; v_call: TRBV7-8; cdr3_aa: ASSLWFDNEQF
j_call: TRBJ2-7; v_call: TRBV23-1; cdr3_aa: ASSQVQRTYEQY
j_call: TRBJ2-7; v_call: TRBV11-2; cdr3_aa: ASSSGDRRSYEQY
j_call: TRBJ2-1; v_call: TRBV5-1; cdr3_aa: ASSDTSIRPYNEQF
j_call: TRBJ1-1; v_call: TRBV5-4; cdr3_aa: ASSLAGSPTEAF
j_call: TRBJ2-1; v_call: TRBV28; cdr3_aa: ASSTRAGVFIRSYNEQF
j_call: TRBJ2-5; v_call: TRBV5-1; cdr3_aa: ASSARLAGDGETQY
j_call: TRBJ2-1; v_call: TRBV18; cdr3_aa: ASSAGLADNEQF
j_call: TRBJ1-1; v_call: TRBV21-1; cdr3_aa: ASSGRTPNTEAF
j_call: TRBJ2-1; v_call: TRBV5-1; cdr3_aa: ASSSSGTRENNEQF
j_call: TRBJ2-7; v_call: TRBV7-8; cdr3_aa: ASSLSGGPQYEQY
j_call: TRBJ1-1; v_call: TRBV6-5; cdr3_aa: ASSYSPGHEAF
j_call: TRBJ2-1; v_call: TRBV25-1; cdr3_aa: ASSASGLLYNEQF
j_call: TRBJ2-7; v_call: TRBV11-2; cdr3_aa: ASSFRTAWDEQY
j_call: TRBJ2-7; v_call: TRBV28; cdr3_aa: ASSLGGGGGNEQY
j_call: TRBJ1-3; v_call: TRBV4-1; cdr3_aa: ASSQEFPAWRPGNTIY
j_call: TRBJ1-4; v_call: TRBV28; cdr3_aa: ASSPGGRVEKLF
j_call: TRBJ2-7; v_call: TRBV29-1; cdr3_aa: SVEDRGASYEQY
j_call: TRBJ2-7; v_call: TRBV7-6; cdr3_aa: ASSLEQGSSYEQY
j_call: TRBJ2-3; v_call: TRBV27; cdr3_aa: ASSTSGPNTDTQY
j_call: TRBJ2-3; v_call: TRBV4-3; cdr3_aa: ASSQANGNTDTQY
j_call: TRBJ2-5; v_call: TRBV7-2; cdr3_aa: ASSSGLQETQY
j_call: TRBJ1-2; v_call: TRBV6-5; cdr3_aa: ASSPFRAGDYGYT
j_call: TRBJ2-7; v_call: TRBV2; cdr3_aa: ASSDDRVSSYEQY